This T cell receptor beta chain appears in the sequencing data of a study of control samples from healthy donors and cancer patients. The method was immunoSEQ multiplex PCR; TCRdb's version includes in-frame clones alone and lacks a portion of them. Of around 80,000 clones listed, approximately 89% are singletons. CDR1 is LNHDA and CDR2 is SQIVND in the germline V gene (reference sequence). The CDR3 has 13 amino acids. V shed 3 bases and J shed 4 bases, with 9 bases lying between them. The sequencing input was blood. This TCR was sampled from a man aged 45 to 65 in good health. The V call is TRBV19, the J call TRBJ1-1; D is undetermined. The DNA for the CDR3 is TGTGCCAGTAGTATGACCCTTGCCACTGAAGCTTTCTTT. Amino acids: CASSMTLATEAFF.